The sequence of this T cell receptor beta chain was determined in a study of T cells in Graves' hyperthyroidism and ophthalmopathy. There are a few counts of this clonotype. Amplified regions were TCR beta CDR3 sequences from RNA transcripts. TCR CDR3 regions were first amplified by RT-PCR with HTBI primers. TCRdb re-analysed the multiplex PCR reads in MiXCR, keeping a single row per CDR3 protein. This table has 530,000 or so distinct CDR3 sequences, 17% appearing once. Specimen: blood. The TCR originated in a woman aged 18-29 years with Graves' ophthalmopathy.

The CDR3 DNA follows: TGCGCCAGCAGCCCCCGAGCAGGGGGCGAGGTCAATGAGCAGTTCTTC. Its protein is CASSPRAGGEVNEQFF. The gene calls are TRBV4-1 and TRBJ2-1, with TRBD1 identical over 8 bases. In germline, CDR1 is MGHRA, CDR2 YSYEKL. This CDR3 is built from 16 residues. The V segment lost 4 bases and the J segment 6 bases; nucleotides outside the gene matches: 11.